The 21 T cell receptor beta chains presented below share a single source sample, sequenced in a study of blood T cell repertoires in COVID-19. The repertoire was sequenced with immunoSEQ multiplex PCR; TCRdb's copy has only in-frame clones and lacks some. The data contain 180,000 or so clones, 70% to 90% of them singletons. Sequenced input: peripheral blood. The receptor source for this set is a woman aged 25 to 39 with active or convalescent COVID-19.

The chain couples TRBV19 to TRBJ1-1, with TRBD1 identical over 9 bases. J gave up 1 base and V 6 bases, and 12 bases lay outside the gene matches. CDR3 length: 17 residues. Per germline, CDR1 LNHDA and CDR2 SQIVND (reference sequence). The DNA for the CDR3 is TGTGCCAGTAGATACGAGAACAGGGGGCTGGAGAACACTGAAGCTTTCTTT. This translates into CASRYENRGLENTEAFF.

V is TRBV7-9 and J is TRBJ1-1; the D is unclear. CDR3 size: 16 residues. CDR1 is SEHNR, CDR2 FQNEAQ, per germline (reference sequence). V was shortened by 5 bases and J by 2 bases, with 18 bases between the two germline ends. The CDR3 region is CASSPPEAGINTEAFF. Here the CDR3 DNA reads TGTGCCAGCAGCCCCCCGGAAGCAGGCATTAACACTGAAGCTTTCTTT.

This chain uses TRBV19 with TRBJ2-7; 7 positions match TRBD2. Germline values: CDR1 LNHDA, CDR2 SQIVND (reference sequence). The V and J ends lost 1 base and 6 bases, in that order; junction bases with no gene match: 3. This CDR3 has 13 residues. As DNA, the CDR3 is TGTGCCAGTAGTATAGGGGGGGGGTCCGAGCAGTACTTC. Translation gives CASSIGGGSEQYF.

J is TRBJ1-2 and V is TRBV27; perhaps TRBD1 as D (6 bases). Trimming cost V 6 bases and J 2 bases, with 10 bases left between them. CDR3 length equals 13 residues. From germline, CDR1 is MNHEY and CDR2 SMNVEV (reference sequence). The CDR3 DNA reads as TGTGCCAGCAGGGCCGGACAGAACTATGGCTACACCTTC. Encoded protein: CASRAGQNYGYTF.

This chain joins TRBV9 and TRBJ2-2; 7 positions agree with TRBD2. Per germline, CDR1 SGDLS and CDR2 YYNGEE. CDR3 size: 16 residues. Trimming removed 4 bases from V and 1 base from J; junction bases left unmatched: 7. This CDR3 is CASSPLAAGNTGELFF. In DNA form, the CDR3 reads TGTGCCAGCAGCCCTCTAGCGGCGGGGAACACCGGGGAGCTGTTTTTT.

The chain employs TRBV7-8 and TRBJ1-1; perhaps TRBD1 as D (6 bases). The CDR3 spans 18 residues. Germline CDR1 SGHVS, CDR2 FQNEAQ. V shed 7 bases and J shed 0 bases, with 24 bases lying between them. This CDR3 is CASTYKPGTGLLNTEAFF. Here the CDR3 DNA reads TGTGCCAGCACCTATAAACCCGGAACAGGGCTTTTGAACACTGAAGCTTTCTTT.

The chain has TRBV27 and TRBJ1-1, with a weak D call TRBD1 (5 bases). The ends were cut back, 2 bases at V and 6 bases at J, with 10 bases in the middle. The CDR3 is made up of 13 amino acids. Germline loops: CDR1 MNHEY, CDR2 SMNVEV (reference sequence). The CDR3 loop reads CASSLQGFPEAFF. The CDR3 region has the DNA TGTGCCAGCAGTTTACAGGGATTCCCTGAAGCTTTCTTT.

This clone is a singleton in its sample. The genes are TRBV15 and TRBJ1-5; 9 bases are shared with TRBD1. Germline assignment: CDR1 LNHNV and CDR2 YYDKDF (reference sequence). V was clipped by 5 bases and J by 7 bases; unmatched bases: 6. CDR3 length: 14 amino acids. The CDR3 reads CATSLGQGGQPQHF. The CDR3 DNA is TGTGCCACCAGCCTGGGACAGGGCGGGCAGCCCCAGCATTTT.

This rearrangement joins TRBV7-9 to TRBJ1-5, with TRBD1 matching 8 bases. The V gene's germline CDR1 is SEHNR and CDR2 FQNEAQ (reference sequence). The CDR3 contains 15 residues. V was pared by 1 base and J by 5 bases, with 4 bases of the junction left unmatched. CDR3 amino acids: CASSLGDRRYQPQHF. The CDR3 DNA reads TGTGCCAGCAGCTTAGGGGACAGGAGATATCAGCCCCAGCATTTT.

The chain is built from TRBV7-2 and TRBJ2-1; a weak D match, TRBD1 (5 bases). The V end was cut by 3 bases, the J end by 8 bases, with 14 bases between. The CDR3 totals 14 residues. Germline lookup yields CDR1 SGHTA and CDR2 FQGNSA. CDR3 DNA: TGTGCCAGCAGCTTGGCAGGGAAAGGGTATGAGCAGTTCTTC. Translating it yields CASSLAGKGYEQFF.

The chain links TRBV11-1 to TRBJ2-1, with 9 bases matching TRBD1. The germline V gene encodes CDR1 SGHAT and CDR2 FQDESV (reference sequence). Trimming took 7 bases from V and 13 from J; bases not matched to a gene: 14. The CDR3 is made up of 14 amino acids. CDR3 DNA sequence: TGTGCCAGCACGCAGCGAACCGGGACAGGGAAACAGTTCTTC. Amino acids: CASTQRTGTGKQFF.

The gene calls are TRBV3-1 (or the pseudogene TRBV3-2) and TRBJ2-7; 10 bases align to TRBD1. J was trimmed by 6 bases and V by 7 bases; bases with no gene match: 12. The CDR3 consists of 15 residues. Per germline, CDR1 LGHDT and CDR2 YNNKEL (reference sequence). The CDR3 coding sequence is TGTGCCAGCACCCTCCGAGCCCGGGACAGGGGCGAGCAGTACTTC. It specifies CASTLRARDRGEQYF.

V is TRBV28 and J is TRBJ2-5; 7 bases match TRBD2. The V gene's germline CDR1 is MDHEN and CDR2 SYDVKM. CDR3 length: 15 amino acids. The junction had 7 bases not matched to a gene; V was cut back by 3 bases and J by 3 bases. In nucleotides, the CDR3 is TGTGCCAGCAGTTTTGGACTAGGGTCGGAAGAGACCCAGTACTTC. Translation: CASSFGLGSEETQYF.

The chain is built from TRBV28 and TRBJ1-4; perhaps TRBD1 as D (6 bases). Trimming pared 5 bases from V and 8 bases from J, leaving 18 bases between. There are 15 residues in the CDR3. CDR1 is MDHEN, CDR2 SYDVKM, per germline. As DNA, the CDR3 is TGTGCCAGCAGTGCAGGCGGGGGGCAAGGGGAAAAACTGTTTTTT. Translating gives CASSAGGGQGEKLFF.

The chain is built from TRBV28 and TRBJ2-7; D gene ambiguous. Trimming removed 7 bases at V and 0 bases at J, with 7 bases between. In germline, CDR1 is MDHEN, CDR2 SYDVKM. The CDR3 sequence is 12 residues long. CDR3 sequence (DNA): TGTGCCAGCAAGGAGAACTCCTACGAGCAGTACTTC. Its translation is CASKENSYEQYF.

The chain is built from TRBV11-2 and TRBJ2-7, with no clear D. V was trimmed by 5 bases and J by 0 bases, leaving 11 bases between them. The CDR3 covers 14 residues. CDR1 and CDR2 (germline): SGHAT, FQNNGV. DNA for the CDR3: TGTGCCAGCAGCCGAAAGATCAGCTCCTACGAGCAGTACTTC. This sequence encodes CASSRKISSYEQYF.

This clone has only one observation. CDR3 loop: CASSQDLGLTYEQYF. CDR3 bases: TGTGCCAGCAGCCAAGATCTGGGACTAACATACGAGCAGTACTTC. The V call is TRBV14, the J call TRBJ2-7; 7 nucleotides align to TRBD2. The CDR3 is made up of 15 amino acids. Germline CDR1 reads SGHDN; CDR2 reads FVKESK. The J segment lost 4 bases and the V segment lost 0 bases, leaving 6 bases of the junction unmatched.

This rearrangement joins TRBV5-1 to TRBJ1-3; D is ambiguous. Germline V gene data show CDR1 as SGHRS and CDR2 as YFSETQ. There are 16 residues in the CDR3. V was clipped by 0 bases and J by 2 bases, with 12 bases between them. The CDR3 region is CASSLALGVTGNTIYF. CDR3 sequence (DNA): TGCGCCAGCAGCTTGGCCTTGGGAGTCACTGGAAACACCATATATTTT.

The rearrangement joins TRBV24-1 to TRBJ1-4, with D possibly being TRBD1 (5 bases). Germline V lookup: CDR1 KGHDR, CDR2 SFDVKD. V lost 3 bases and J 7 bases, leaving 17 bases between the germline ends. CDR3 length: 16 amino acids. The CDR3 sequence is CATSDPRAGVGEKLFF. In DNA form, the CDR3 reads TGTGCCACCAGTGATCCCCGGGCGGGGGTAGGTGAAAAACTGTTTTTT.

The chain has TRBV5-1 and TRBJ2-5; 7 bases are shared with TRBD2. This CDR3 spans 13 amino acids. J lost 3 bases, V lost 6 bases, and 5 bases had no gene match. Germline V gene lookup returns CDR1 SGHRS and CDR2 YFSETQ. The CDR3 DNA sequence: TGCGCCAGCACCGGAGCGGGAAAAGAGACCCAGTACTTC. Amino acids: CASTGAGKETQYF.

CDR3 DNA sequence: TGTGCCACCAGTGACCCCTGGACAGAAATAATAAACTACGAGCAGTACTTC. Its translation: CATSDPWTEIINYEQYF. The V gene is TRBV24-1, the J gene TRBJ2-7; TRBD1 is a possible D gene (6 bases). This CDR3 has 17 amino acids. V lost 4 bases, J lost 3 bases, and 21 bases lay in between. Per the germline V gene, CDR1 is KGHDR and CDR2 is SFDVKD.